These 18 T cell receptor beta chains originate from one sample sequenced in a study of T cell repertoires in urothelial bladder cancer. This table comes from immunoSEQ multiplex PCR, and its TCRdb copy is limited to in-frame clones, with some not included. This sample carries about 9,000 clones, 58% of them seen once, and the ten largest clones take under 35%. Input material: tumor-infiltrating cells from bladder cancer. The receptors come from a human donor with urothelial carcinoma.

The genes are TRBV6-6 and TRBJ2-7; 7 nucleotides line up with TRBD1. V dropped 5 bases and J dropped 2; count of bases not matched to a gene: 9. CDR3 length equals 15 residues. The germline CDR1 and CDR2 sequences are MNHNY and SVGAGI (reference sequence). The CDR3 loop is CASSAGQEVPYEQYF. The CDR3 DNA sequence: TGTGCCAGCAGTGCCGGACAGGAAGTTCCCTACGAGCAGTACTTC.

V gene TRBV7-9 combines with J gene TRBJ2-1; possibly TRBD1 for D (6 bases). Germline CDR1 and CDR2: SEHNR and FQNEAQ (reference sequence). With 5 bases removed from V and 4 bases from J, the gap between germline ends came to 15 bases. The CDR3 is made up of 15 amino acids. Here the CDR3 reads CASSLVITGYNEQFF. The DNA of the CDR3 is TGTGCCAGCAGCCTAGTGATTACAGGGTACAATGAGCAGTTCTTC.

Judged by abundance, this clone is large (0.1 to 1%). The chain recombines TRBV9 with TRBJ2-1; 10 bases are shared with TRBD2. V shed 2 bases, J shed 8 bases, and the junction held 7 bases outside the gene matches. Per germline, CDR1 SGDLS and CDR2 YYNGEE. The CDR3 runs to 15 residues. CDR3 protein: CASSVQGSGGDEQFF. CDR3 in DNA: TGTGCCAGCAGCGTGCAGGGGAGCGGGGGGGATGAGCAGTTCTTC. Combining the CDR3 with reference TRBV9 and TRBJ2-1 gives the whole variable domain DSGVTQTPKHLITATGQRVTLRCSPRSGDLSVYWYQQSLDQGLQFLIQYYNGEERAKGNILERFSAQQFPDLHSELNLSSLELGDSALYFCASSVQGSGGDEQFFGPGTRLTVL.

The chain employs TRBV29-1 and TRBJ2-3, with D possibly being TRBD1 or TRBD2 (6 bases each). Germline V lookup: CDR1 SQVTM, CDR2 ANQGSEA. The CDR3 runs to 12 residues. V lost 2 bases and J 6 bases, leaving 9 bases between the germline ends. The CDR3 DNA sequence: TGCAGCGTTGAAAGGGGGGCTGATACGCAGTATTTT. The encoded protein is CSVERGADTQYF.

This chain links TRBV5-4 with TRBJ2-1, with D perhaps TRBD1 or TRBD2 (6 bases each). Trimming took 4 bases from V and 9 from J, leaving 20 bases between them. This CDR3 comprises 15 residues. CDR1 SGHNT and CDR2 YYREEE come from the germline V gene (reference sequence). CDR3 nucleotide sequence: TGTGCCAGCAGCCCACCGGGGGCCGGGGCCACTGAGCAGTTCTTC. Translated: CASSPPGAGATEQFF.

This chain links TRBV7-9 with TRBJ1-4; D remains ambiguous. V was cut by 4 bases and J by 6 bases, with 15 bases left in between. Per the germline V gene, CDR1 is SEHNR and CDR2 is FQNEAQ (reference sequence). CDR3 size: 15 residues. The DNA for the CDR3 is TGTGCCAGCAGCTCTACACATAAACCGGATGAAAAACTGTTTTTT. Translating it yields CASSSTHKPDEKLFF.

This chain connects TRBV7-6 to TRBJ2-7; D is possibly TRBD1 (5 bases). Deletions cut 5 bases from V and 4 bases from J, with 12 bases between. CDR1 SGHVS and CDR2 FNYEAQ come from the germline V gene. This CDR3 comprises 13 residues. The CDR3 is CASSQGERYEQYF. CDR3 DNA sequence: TGTGCCAGCAGCCAGGGTGAGAGATACGAGCAGTACTTC.

The chain carries TRBV5-1 and TRBJ2-7; perhaps TRBD1 as D (5 bases). The CDR3 has 15 amino acids. CDR1 is SGHRS, CDR2 YFSETQ, per germline. Trimming stripped 0 bases from V and 6 bases from J, with 16 bases between. CDR3 sequence: CASSLEGSGPFEQYF. The CDR3 DNA sequence: TGCGCCAGCAGCTTGGAGGGGTCAGGCCCGTTCGAGCAGTACTTC. The full variable domain, in which reference TRBV5-1 and TRBJ2-7 provide the parts outside the CDR3, is KAGVTQTPRYLIKTRGQQVTLSCSPISGHRSVSWYQQTPGQGLQFLFEYFSETQRNKGNFPGRFSGRQFSNSRSEMNVSTLELGDSALYLCASSLEGSGPFEQYFGPGTRLTVT.

This clone is labeled as medium-sized. The chain joins TRBV10-1 to TRBJ1-2; D call uncertain. The CDR3 totals 13 residues. The germline V and J ends were trimmed by 9 bases and 0 bases, with 11 bases remaining between them. CDR1 and CDR2 from the germline V gene are WNHNN and SYGVQD (reference sequence). In DNA, the CDR3 is TGCGCCAGTTACCTAGGTCCTAACTATGGCTACACCTTC. It is translated as CASYLGPNYGYTF.

In its sample, this clone is medium-sized. J is TRBJ2-3 and V is TRBV6-1, with D perhaps being TRBD1 or TRBD2 (5 bases each). Deletions cut 6 bases from V and 2 bases from J, with 12 bases between. There are 14 residues in the CDR3. Germline V gives CDR1 MNHNS, CDR2 SASEGT. The CDR3 here is CASRLRGATDTQYF. The CDR3 nucleotides are TGTGCCAGCAGACTCCGAGGGGCCACAGATACGCAGTATTTT.

V usage is TRBV30 and J usage is TRBJ1-1, with D hard to call. The V end lost 2 bases, the J end lost 5 bases, and 12 bases lay between the germline ends. The CDR3 runs to 13 residues. Germline values: CDR1 GTSNPN, CDR2 SVGIG (reference sequence). In nucleotides, the CDR3 is TGTGCCTGGAGTCGGACGGCGAGAACTGAAGCTTTCTTT. Translated, it gives CAWSRTARTEAFF. The full variable domain, completed using reference TRBV30 and TRBJ1-1, is SQTIHQWPATLVQPVGSPLSLECTVEGTSNPNLYWYRQAAGRGLQLLFYSVGIGQISSEVPQNLSASRPQDRQFILSSKKLLLSDSGFYLCAWSRTARTEAFFGQGTRLTVV.

V and J are TRBV7-2 and TRBJ1-3; TRBD1 matches at 7 bases. V shed 4 bases, J shed 0 bases, and the junction held 6 bases outside the gene matches. This CDR3 is built from 16 residues. CDR1 and CDR2 from the germline V gene are SGHTA and FQGNSA. The CDR3 sequence is CASSWDRSISGNTIYF. The CDR3 coding sequence is TGTGCCAGCAGCTGGGACAGATCGATCTCTGGAAACACCATATATTTT.

The genes are TRBV19 and TRBJ1-1; 8 positions agree with TRBD1. Germline loops: CDR1 LNHDA, CDR2 SQIVND (reference sequence). The J segment lost 5 bases and the V segment lost 3 bases, leaving 5 bases of the junction unmatched. The CDR3 is 14 amino acids. The CDR3 DNA sequence: TGTGCCAGTAGTATTGCGACAGGGGTTACTGAAGCTTTCTTT. This codes for CASSIATGVTEAFF.

The chain couples TRBV9 to TRBJ1-4, with TRBD1 matching over 8 bases. Germline trimming cut 2 bases from V and 7 bases from J; bases unmatched to any gene: 7. The CDR3 consists of 15 residues. Germline values: CDR1 SGDLS, CDR2 YYNGEE. CDR3 loop: CASSVGTGTVEKLFF. The CDR3 DNA is TGTGCCAGCAGCGTCGGGACAGGTACGGTTGAAAAACTGTTTTTT.

The rearrangement links TRBV4-1 to TRBJ2-2; TRBD2 matches 8 bases. Germline lookup yields CDR1 MGHRA and CDR2 YSYEKL. J gave up 9 bases and V 6 bases, and 15 bases lay outside the gene matches. This CDR3 spans 16 amino acids. CDR3 region: CASRRTGGPGDRELFF. Here the CDR3 DNA reads TGCGCCAGCAGGCGGACGGGGGGGCCAGGAGACCGGGAGCTGTTTTTT.

This clone was seen a few times. This chain joins TRBV11-2 and TRBJ2-3; 11 positions agree with TRBD2. Germline lookup yields CDR1 SGHAT and CDR2 FQNNGV. CDR3 length: 14 amino acids. V shed 5 bases, J shed 6 bases, and the junction held 4 bases outside the gene matches. CDR3 bases: TGTGCCAGCAGCGTTAGCGGGGGGGCCGATACGCAGTATTTT. Its protein is CASSVSGGADTQYF.

The V gene is TRBV7-5, the J gene TRBJ2-1; the table gives TRBD1 as D, unverified against the DNA. TRBV7-5 is flagged as a pseudogene. The CDR3 sequence is 14 residues long. Here the CDR3 reads CASSSGVGDNEQFF. The CDR3, as DNA: TGTGCCAGCAGCTCAGGGGTCGGGGACAATGAGCAGTTCTTC.

The chain has TRBV9 and TRBJ1-6; D not certain. This CDR3 region has 12 residues. The V and J ends lost 2 bases and 10 bases respectively, with 7 bases between them. Looked up from germline, CDR1 is SGDLS and CDR2 is YYNGEE. As DNA, the CDR3 is TGTGCCAGCAGCGTCGGTGGCTCACCCCTCCACTTT. Translation gives CASSVGGSPLHF.